This TCR beta chain was sequenced during a study of cytomegalovirus exposure and HLA in healthy donors. Notes on the study in general: TCR beta chain V- and J-gene trimming was linked, in a later analysis, to a missense variant in DCLRE1C. A later analysis reportedly found fewer N-insertions in an Asian-associated ancestry cluster than the approximately 660-donor mean. Researchers catalogued roughly 150 TCR beta chains as cytomegalovirus-associated.

About this clone: Its antigen is unidentified.

Primers: 60 Vbeta forward and 13 Jbeta reverse. Repertoires were generated with immunoSEQ multiplex PCR, while TCRdb's copy carries only in-frame clones and drops some. This sample has about 130,000 clones, with around 68% found just once. Germline CDR1 reads SGHTA; CDR2 reads FQGNSA. This CDR3 has 17 residues. Trimming cost V 2 bases and J 0 bases, with 11 bases left between them. This sequence joins TRBV7-2 and TRBJ1-6; D gene unclear. The receptor was derived from a middle-aged man in good health and CMV-seropositive. The sequenced sample consisted of PBMCs. In nucleotides, the CDR3 is TGTGCCAGCAGCTTATCGGGTTCAAGCTCCTATAATTCACCCCTCCACTTT. Its protein is CASSLSGSSSYNSPLHF.